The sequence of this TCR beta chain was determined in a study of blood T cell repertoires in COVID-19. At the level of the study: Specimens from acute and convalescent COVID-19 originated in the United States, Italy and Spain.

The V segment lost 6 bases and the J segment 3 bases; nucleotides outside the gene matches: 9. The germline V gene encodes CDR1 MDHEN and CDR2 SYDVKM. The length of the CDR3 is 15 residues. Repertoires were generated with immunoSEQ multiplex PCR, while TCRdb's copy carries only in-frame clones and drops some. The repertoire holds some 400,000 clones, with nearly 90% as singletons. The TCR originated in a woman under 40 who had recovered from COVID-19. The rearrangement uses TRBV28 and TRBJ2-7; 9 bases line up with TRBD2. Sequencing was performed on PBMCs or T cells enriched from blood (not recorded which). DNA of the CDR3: TGTGCCAGCAGCCACGGGACTAGCAGATTCTACGAGCAGTACTTC. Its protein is CASSHGTSRFYEQYF.